Presented here are 15 T cell receptor beta chains from one specimen sequenced in a study of CD8+ T cells in alopecia areata (dated by TCRdb to 2016 to 2019). According to the study, the label for this sample's time point signals: 4 weeks on oral tofacitinib. According to the study, the label for this sample's treatment or condition signals: oral pan-JAK inhibitor, 5-10 mg twice daily. To prepare the library, the immunoSEQ multiplex PCR assay was applied. RNA was extracted from all samples and reverse transcribed into cDNA, which served as template for TCR sequencing. TCRdb holds this immuneACCESS table with in-frame rearrangements only. Some clones are missing; in checked studies, unresolved V genes explain under half, and the rest has no known cause. The table for this sample lists about 140,000 clones; approximately 86% of them were counted only once. Approximately 13% of the sample is in the top ten clones.

The specimen was CD8+ T cells sorted from blood, collected at week 4, from a patient treated with tofacitinib. The receptors were sampled from a human donor with alopecia areata.

This chain uses TRBV27 with TRBJ1-5, with a possible D match to TRBD1 (5 bases). The CDR3 has 14 residues. The germline V gene encodes CDR1 MNHEY and CDR2 SMNVEV (reference sequence). Trimming cost V 5 bases and J 6 bases, with 14 bases left between them. This CDR3 reads CASSPRQSGQPQHF. As DNA, the CDR3 is TGTGCCAGCAGTCCGCGACAGTCCGGTCAGCCCCAGCATTTT.

The chain combines TRBV27 with TRBJ2-7; D tentatively reads TRBD1 or TRBD2 (5 bases each). The CDR3 consists of 14 residues. Germline CDR1 MNHEY, CDR2 SMNVEV (reference sequence). Between the trimmed V and J ends, which lost 5 bases and 0 bases, there was a span of 11 bases. The CDR3 here is CASSRWDLSYEQYF. CDR3 DNA: TGTGCCAGCAGTCGGTGGGACCTCTCCTACGAGCAGTACTTC.

The V and J genes are TRBV5-1 and TRBJ1-1, with D maybe TRBD1 (5 bases). The CDR3 is 14 residues long. Germline loops: CDR1 SGHRS, CDR2 YFSETQ. V lost 5 bases and J lost 7, with 18 bases in between. As DNA, the CDR3 is TGCGCCAGCAGTTTTGGGCAGGGTCAGGATGAAGCTTTCTTT. This codes for CASSFGQGQDEAFF.

In regard to this clone: Compared with germline, one end of the junction differs, possibly owing to a read error. This rearrangement joins TRBV6-6 to TRBJ2-7; weak D call: TRBD2 (6 bases). The CDR3 covers 13 residues. Looked up from germline, CDR1 is MNHNY and CDR2 is SVGAGI (reference sequence). The CDR3 region is CASSYSLTGDNHF. CDR3 DNA sequence: TGTGCCAGCAGTTACTCGTTAACGGGAGACAACCACTTC.

This clone was picked up one time. This chain connects TRBV5-1 to TRBJ2-3, with unresolved D. Trimming left V 1 base short and J 0 bases short, with 12 bases between. Germline values: CDR1 SGHRS, CDR2 YFSETQ. CDR3 length: 16 amino acids. CDR3 bases: TGCGCCAGCAGCTTGTATGGGGTTCGGAGCACAGATACGCAGTATTTT. This sequence encodes CASSLYGVRSTDTQYF.

In this sample, this clone turned up once. The gene calls are TRBV5-1 and TRBJ2-2, with D maybe TRBD2 (5 bases). The germline V gene encodes CDR1 SGHRS and CDR2 YFSETQ. This CDR3 region has 15 residues. Trimming took off 4 bases at V and 4 bases at J, with 14 bases between the two ends. The CDR3 coding sequence is TGCGCCAGCAGCCCCCAGGAGGTGTTCACCGGGGAGCTGTTTTTT. Its translation is CASSPQEVFTGELFF. Together with reference TRBV5-1 and TRBJ2-2, the CDR3 gives the full variable domain: KAGVTQTPRYLIKTRGQQVTLSCSPISGHRSVSWYQQTPGQGLQFLFEYFSETQRNKGNFPGRFSGRQFSNSRSEMNVSTLELGDSALYLCASSPQEVFTGELFFGEGSRLTVL.

The chain combines TRBV30 with TRBJ2-2; D call uncertain. Germline V CDR1 and CDR2: GTSNPN, SVGIG (reference sequence). Trimming shortened V by 0 bases and J by 8 bases, and 10 bases separated the two germline ends. The CDR3 contains 13 residues. The CDR3 DNA reads TGTGCCTGGAGTGTAACCCTAGGGGGGGAGCTGTTTTTT. Protein: CAWSVTLGGELFF.

The rearrangement links TRBV30 to TRBJ1-1; D call uncertain. Looked up from germline, CDR1 is GTSNPN and CDR2 is SVGIG (reference sequence). The CDR3 has 13 amino acids. Trimming stripped 3 bases from V and 3 bases from J, with 11 bases between. The CDR3 sequence is CAWSATWDTEAFF. In DNA, the CDR3 is TGTGCCTGGAGCGCCACTTGGGACACTGAAGCTTTCTTT.

V is TRBV2 and J is TRBJ2-3; 10 bases match TRBD2. V lost 2 bases to trimming and J lost 2 bases; unmatched junction nucleotides: 7. CDR3 length: 17 residues. CDR1 and CDR2 from the germline V gene are SNHLY and FYNNEI. The CDR3: CASSESSSGGNTDTQYF. The CDR3, as DNA: TGTGCCAGCAGTGAATCGTCTAGCGGGGGAAACACAGATACGCAGTATTTT.

The V call is TRBV29-1, the J call TRBJ1-1, with 8 bases that match TRBD1. CDR1 is SQVTM and CDR2 is ANQGSEA in the germline V gene. The length of the CDR3 is 16 residues. V was clipped by 4 bases and J by 6 bases; unmatched bases: 16. The CDR3 bases are TGCAGCGTTGTGGGACGGGGACAGGCCCCAGGTCCTGAAGCTTTCTTT. This gives the protein CSVVGRGQAPGPEAFF.

The J gene is TRBJ1-1, the V gene TRBV4-2; maybe TRBD1 (5 bases). The V gene's germline CDR1 is LGHNA and CDR2 YNFKEQ. CDR3 length: 17 residues. The V end lost 4 bases, the J end lost 2 bases, and 20 bases lay between the germline ends. This CDR3 reads CASSLSPEGRANTEAFF. The CDR3 DNA reads TGTGCCAGCAGCCTTTCACCCGAGGGGAGGGCCAACACTGAAGCTTTCTTT.

This sequence joins TRBV6-6 and TRBJ2-7, with no clear D. V lost 2 bases and J lost 0, with 14 bases in between. The CDR3 runs to 16 residues. Germline V CDR1 and CDR2: MNHNY, SVGAGI (reference sequence). CDR3 in DNA: TGTGCCAGCAGTTACCTACAGAACCCGAGCTCCTACGAGCAGTACTTC. This sequence encodes CASSYLQNPSSYEQYF.

The chain carries TRBV29-1 and TRBJ2-7; D gene unclear. Germline lookup yields CDR1 SQVTM and CDR2 ANQGSEA. Trimming took 4 bases from V and 4 from J, leaving 8 bases between them. The CDR3 has 11 amino acids. The CDR3 reads CSVVEDYEQYF. The CDR3 nucleotides are TGCAGCGTTGTAGAGGATTACGAGCAGTACTTC.

The J gene is TRBJ2-7, the V gene TRBV10-3; D remains unclear. The germline CDR1 and CDR2 sequences are ENHRY and SYGVKD. CDR3 length: 15 amino acids. Trimming took 5 bases from V and 0 from J, leaving 14 bases between them. The DNA of the CDR3 is TGTGCCATCAGTACTCCTACCCAGGTCTCCTACGAGCAGTACTTC. This encodes CAISTPTQVSYEQYF.

V usage is TRBV7-9 and J usage is TRBJ1-5; 7 bases align to TRBD1. Germline assignment: CDR1 SEHNR and CDR2 FQNEAQ (reference sequence). V was clipped by 4 bases and J by 5 bases; unmatched bases: 5. This CDR3 contains 14 residues. The CDR3 is CASSSTGVYQPQHF. CDR3 coding DNA: TGTGCCAGCAGCTCCACAGGGGTTTATCAGCCCCAGCATTTT.